The present T cell receptor beta chain was sequenced within a study of vaccination effects on CD4 cells after COVID-19. Per germline, CDR1 MNHEY and CDR2 SVGEGT. This CDR3 has 16 amino acids. V trimming: 4 bases; J trimming: 3 bases; junction bases outside the gene matches: 10. The repertoire was sequenced with immunoSEQ multiplex PCR; TCRdb's copy has only in-frame clones and lacks some. The table shows 13,000 or so clones, with about two thirds occurring only once. The ViraFEST assay expanded antigen-specific CD4+ T cells with viral peptide pools before sequencing. CD4+ T cell isolation took place after 10 days of culture. A PCR test confirmed that the person had SARS-CoV-2 infection between March and December 2020. Each person got two doses of an mRNA SARS-CoV-2 vaccine, BNT162b2 or mRNA-1273. As to this clone: Its antigen is currently unknown.

The chain recombines TRBV6-2 or TRBV6-3 with TRBJ2-5; 8 nucleotides line up with TRBD2. This sequence was found in a human donor who had a prior SARS-CoV-2 infection. The sample was CD4+ T cells from PBMCs cultured with HCoV-NL63 spike peptides, taken after COVID-19 vaccination. CDR3 region: CASSSRGAGVKETQYF. The DNA of the CDR3 is TGTGCCAGCAGTTCCAGAGGAGCGGGAGTTAAAGAGACCCAGTACTTC.